This T cell receptor (beta chain) derives from a study of cytomegalovirus exposure and HLA in healthy donors. Study background: Clustering assigned about 76% of the roughly 400 genotyped donors to the Caucasian-associated ancestry cluster.

Trimming removed 3 bases at V and 5 bases at J, with 7 bases between. The CDR3 is made up of 13 amino acids. Germline CDR1 MRHNA, CDR2 SNTAGT. The study, taken as a whole, reports: V- and J-gene trimming of TCR beta was linked (in a later analysis) to a missense DCLRE1C variant.

As to this clone: Antigen unknown.

In the PCR, 60 Vbeta and 13 Jbeta primers were used. Data came from immunoSEQ multiplex PCR; TCRdb stores just in-frame clones and leaves some out. The sample lists about 160,000 clones, roughly 80% occurring once. The specimen was PBMCs. The V gene is TRBV6-4, the J gene TRBJ2-2; D possibly corresponds to TRBD1 (6 bases). The source of this sequence is a girl aged 10 to 17 in good health and CMV-seropositive. CDR3 bases: TGTGCCAGCAGTGAGGGGACAACCGGGGAGCTGTTTTTT. Protein product: CASSEGTTGELFF.